This T cell receptor beta chain was sequenced for a study of CD8 T cells in ankylosing spondylitis. Broader study findings: For ankylosing spondylitis blood, a TCR beta motif of 7 or 8 highly homologous variants appeared characteristic. Disease-associated clones were CD8+ and fairly uncommon in peripheral blood.

The ends were cut back, 2 bases at V and 9 bases at J, with 8 bases in the middle. The germline V gene has CDR1 LGHDT and CDR2 YNNKEL (reference sequence). The CDR3 is 12 amino acids. Only a few counts were recorded for this clonotype. What it binds is not known. The TCR beta libraries were generated through quantitative 5'-RACE incorporating molecular barcodes. TCRdb ran MiXCR on the 5' RACE reads and lists one entry per CDR3 protein. The sample includes roughly 470,000 distinct CDR3 sequences, roughly 26% of them seen just once. The receptor's source is a male donor with ankylosing spondylitis. This rearrangement joins TRBV3-1 to TRBJ2-1; the D gene is possibly TRBD2 (5 bases). Material for sequencing was blood, either unsorted or a sorted T cell fraction (not recorded which). CDR3: CASSQSGGEQFF. The CDR3 nucleotides are TGTGCCAGCAGCCAAAGCGGCGGTGAGCAGTTCTTC.